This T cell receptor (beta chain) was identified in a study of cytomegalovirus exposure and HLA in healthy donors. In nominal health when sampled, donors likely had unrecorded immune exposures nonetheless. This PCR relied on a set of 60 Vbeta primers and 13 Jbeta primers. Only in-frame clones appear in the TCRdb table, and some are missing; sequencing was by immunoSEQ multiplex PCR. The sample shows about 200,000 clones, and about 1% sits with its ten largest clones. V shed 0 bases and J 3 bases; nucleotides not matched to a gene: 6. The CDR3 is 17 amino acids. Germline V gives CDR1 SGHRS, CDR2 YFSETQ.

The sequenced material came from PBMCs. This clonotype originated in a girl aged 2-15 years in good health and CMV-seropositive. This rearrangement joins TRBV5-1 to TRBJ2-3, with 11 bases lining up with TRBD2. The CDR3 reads CASSLGLAGTVTDTQYF. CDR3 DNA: TGCGCCAGCAGCTTGGGACTAGCGGGAACAGTGACAGATACGCAGTATTTT.